The sequence of this T cell receptor (beta chain) was determined in a study of T cells expressing NK-cell markers. At the level of the study: Source material for TCR beta repertoires consisted of sorted CD3+CD56+NKG2C+, CD3+CD56+NKG2C- and CD3+CD56-NKG2C+ T cells. Out of eight donors sequenced, seven tested HCMV-seropositive and the remaining one seronegative.

Overall study findings and caveats: In over 5 donors, dominant CD3+CD56+NKG2C+ clonotypes ranked among the top 10 CD8+ clonotypes.

TCRdb reanalyzed the 5' RACE reads, giving one entry per CDR3 protein sequence and no DNA. This listing includes about 380,000 distinct CDR3 sequences. Germline CDR1 reads MNHNS; CDR2 reads SASEGT. This CDR3 is 15 amino acids long. About this clonotype itself: Its antigen is not known.

The chain uses TRBV6-1 and TRBJ2-3. This clonotype was sampled from a man aged 18-70 years in good health. Sequencing input: blood T cells: a sorted CD56 or NKG2C T cell subset, CD4+ or CD8+ T cells, or bulk PBMC T cells (not recorded which). CDR3 sequence reads: CASSGSARFTDTQYF.